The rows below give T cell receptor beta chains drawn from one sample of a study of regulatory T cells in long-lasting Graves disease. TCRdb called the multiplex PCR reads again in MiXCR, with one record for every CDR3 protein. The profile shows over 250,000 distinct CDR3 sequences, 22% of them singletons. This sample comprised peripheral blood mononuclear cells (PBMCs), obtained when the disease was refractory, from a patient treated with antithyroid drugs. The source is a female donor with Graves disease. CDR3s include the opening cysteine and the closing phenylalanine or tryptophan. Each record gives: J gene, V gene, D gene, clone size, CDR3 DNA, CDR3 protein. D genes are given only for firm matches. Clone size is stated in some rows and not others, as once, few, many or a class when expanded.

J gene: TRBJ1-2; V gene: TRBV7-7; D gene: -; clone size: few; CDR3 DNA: TGTGCTAGCAGCGGCCGTGGGGTCGCGTGTACGAACTATGGCTACACCTTC; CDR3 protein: CASSGRGVACTNYGYTF
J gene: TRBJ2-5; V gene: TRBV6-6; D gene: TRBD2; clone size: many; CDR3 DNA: TGTGCCAGCAGTTACTCGTGGCTAGCGGGAGGCGAAAGGACCCAGTACTTC; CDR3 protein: CASSYSWLAGGERTQYF
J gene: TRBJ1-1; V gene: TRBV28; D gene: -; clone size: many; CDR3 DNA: TGTGCCAGAGTCAGGGGTTGGGGCACTGAAGCTTTCTTT; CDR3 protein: CARVRGWGTEAFF
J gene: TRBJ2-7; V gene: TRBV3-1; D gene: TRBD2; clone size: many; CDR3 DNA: TGTGCCAGCAGCCGCCAGGGGACTAGCGGCTCCTACGAGCAGTACTTC; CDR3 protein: CASSRQGTSGSYEQYF
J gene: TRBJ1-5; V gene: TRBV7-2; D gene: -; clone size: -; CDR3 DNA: TGTGCCAGCAGCTTAGCAGGGCACAATCAGCCCCAGCATTTT; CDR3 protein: CASSLAGHNQPQHF
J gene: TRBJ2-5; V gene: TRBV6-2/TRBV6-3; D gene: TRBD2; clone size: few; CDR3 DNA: TGTGCCAGCAGTGGTCAGCGGGAGTCTTACCAAGAGACCCAGTACTTC; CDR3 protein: CASSGQRESYQETQYF
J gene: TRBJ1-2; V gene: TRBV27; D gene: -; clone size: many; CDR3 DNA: TGTGCCAGCAGTTCCCCGGAGGGTGGCTACACCTTC; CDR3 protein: CASSSPEGGYTF
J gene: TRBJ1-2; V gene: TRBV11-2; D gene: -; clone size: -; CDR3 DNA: TGTGCCAGCAGCTCCTTGAAACGGGGAAACTATGGCTACACCTTC; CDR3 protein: CASSSLKRGNYGYTF
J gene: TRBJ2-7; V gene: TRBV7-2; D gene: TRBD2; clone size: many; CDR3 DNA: TGTGCCAGCAGCCCAAGACTAGCGGGTACGGGCGAGCAGTACTTC; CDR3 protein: CASSPRLAGTGEQYF
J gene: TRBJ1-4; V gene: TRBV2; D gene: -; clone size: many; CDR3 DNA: TGTGCCAGCAGGTTGGGGGCAGGTGAAAAACTGTTTTTT; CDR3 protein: CASRLGAGEKLFF
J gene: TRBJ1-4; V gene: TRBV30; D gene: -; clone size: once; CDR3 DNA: TGTGCCTGGAGGTCGGGTTCCGAAAAACTGTTTTTT; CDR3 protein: CAWRSGSEKLFF
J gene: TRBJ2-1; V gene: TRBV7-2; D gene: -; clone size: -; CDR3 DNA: TGTGCCAGCAGCATGGACTACTCCTACAATGAGCAGTTCTTC; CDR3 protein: CASSMDYSYNEQFF
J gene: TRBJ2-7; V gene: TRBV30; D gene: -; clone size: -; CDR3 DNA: TGTGCCTGGAGTGTACAGCTGTCCCCCTACGAGCAGTACTTC; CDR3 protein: CAWSVQLSPYEQYF
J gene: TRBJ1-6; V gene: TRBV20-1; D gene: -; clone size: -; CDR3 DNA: TGCAGTGCTAGGGACCGGGACCTCTATAATTCACCCCTCCACTTT; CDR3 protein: CSARDRDLYNSPLHF
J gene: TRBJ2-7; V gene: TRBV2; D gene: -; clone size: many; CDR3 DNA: TGTGCCAGCTTTTACCGGGACGGCTCCTACGAGCAGTACTTC; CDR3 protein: CASFYRDGSYEQYF
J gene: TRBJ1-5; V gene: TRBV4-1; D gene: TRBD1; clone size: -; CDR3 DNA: TGCGCCAGCAGCCCGGGGGGAGGGGGCGGGCAGCCCCAGCATTTT; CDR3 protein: CASSPGGGGGQPQHF
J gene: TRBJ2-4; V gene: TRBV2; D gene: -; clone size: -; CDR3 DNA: TGTGCCAGCGTTAGAACCTTAGCCAAAAACATTCAGTACTTC; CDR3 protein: CASVRTLAKNIQYF
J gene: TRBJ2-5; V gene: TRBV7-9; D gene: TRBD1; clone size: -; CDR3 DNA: TGTGCCAGCAGCTTCGGGACAGGGGAAGAGACCCAGTACTTC; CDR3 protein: CASSFGTGEETQYF
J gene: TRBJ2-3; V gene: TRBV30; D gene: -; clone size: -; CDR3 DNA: TGTGCCTGGATTCACGCTGGAGATACGCAGTATTTT; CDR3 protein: CAWIHAGDTQYF
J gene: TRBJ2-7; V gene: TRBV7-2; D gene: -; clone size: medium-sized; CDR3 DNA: TGTGCCAGCAGCTTAGGAGGCGGGATCTCCTACGAGCAGTACTTC; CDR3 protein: CASSLGGGISYEQYF
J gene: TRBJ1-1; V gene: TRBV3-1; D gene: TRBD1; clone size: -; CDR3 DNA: TGTGCCAGCAGCCAAGGGACAGGGGTGACTGAAGCTTTCTTT; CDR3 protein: CASSQGTGVTEAFF
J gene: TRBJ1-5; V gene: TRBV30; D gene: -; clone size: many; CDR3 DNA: TGTGCCTGGAAGGCAGGAGACAATCAGCCCCAGCATTTT; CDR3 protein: CAWKAGDNQPQHF
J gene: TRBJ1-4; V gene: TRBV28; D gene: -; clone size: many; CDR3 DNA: TGTGCCAGCAGTTTAGGACAGCCTAATGAAAAACTGTTTTTT; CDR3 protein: CASSLGQPNEKLFF
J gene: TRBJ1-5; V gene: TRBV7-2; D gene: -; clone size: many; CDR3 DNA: TGTGCCAGCAGCTTAGTGGCATCGAGGCCCCAGCATTTT; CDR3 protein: CASSLVASRPQHF
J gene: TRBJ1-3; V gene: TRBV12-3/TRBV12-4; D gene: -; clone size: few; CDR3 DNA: TGTGCCAGCAGTTTTCTCCCCCCGAACACCATATATTTT; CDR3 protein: CASSFLPPNTIYF
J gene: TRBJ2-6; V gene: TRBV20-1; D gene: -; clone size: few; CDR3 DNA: TGCAGTGCTAGAGATGAAGGAGCTCCTGGCCTGACTTTC; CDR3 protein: CSARDEGAPGLTF
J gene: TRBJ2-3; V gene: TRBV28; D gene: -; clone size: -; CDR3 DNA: TGTGCCAGCAGTTCCAAGGCTGGGGGTTCCACAGATACGCAGTATTTT; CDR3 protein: CASSSKAGGSTDTQYF
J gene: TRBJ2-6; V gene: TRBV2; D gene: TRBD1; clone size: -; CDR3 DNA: TGTGCCAGCAGCCCCCTGAGGACAGGGGGCTCTGGGGCCAACGTCCTGACTTTC; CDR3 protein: CASSPLRTGGSGANVLTF
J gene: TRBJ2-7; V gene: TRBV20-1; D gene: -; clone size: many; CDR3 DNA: TGCAGTGCTAGCGAGACGCCCTACGAGCAGTACTTC; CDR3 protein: CSASETPYEQYF
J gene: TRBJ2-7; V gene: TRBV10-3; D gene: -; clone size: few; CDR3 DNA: TGTGCCACCGCCAGGGACGCGGCCTCCTACGAGCAGTACTTC; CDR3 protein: CATARDAASYEQYF
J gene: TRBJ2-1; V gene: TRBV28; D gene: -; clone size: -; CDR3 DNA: TGTGCCAGCAGTTTTGTAGGCTACAATGAGCAGTTCTTC; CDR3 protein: CASSFVGYNEQFF
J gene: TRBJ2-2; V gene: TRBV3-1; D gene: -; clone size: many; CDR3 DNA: TGTGCCAGCAGCCGATTTACTGCGGGGACCGGGGAGCTGTTTTTT; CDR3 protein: CASSRFTAGTGELFF
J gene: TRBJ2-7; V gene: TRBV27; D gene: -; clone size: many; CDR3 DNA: TGTGCCAGCAGTTTACGGCGGACCTACGAGCAGTACTTC; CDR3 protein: CASSLRRTYEQYF
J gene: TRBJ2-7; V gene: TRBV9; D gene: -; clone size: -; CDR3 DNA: TGTGCCAGCAGCTCAAGCCCCGGGACCCTAACCTACGAGCAGTACTTC; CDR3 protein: CASSSSPGTLTYEQYF
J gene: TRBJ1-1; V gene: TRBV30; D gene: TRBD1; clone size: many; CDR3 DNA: TGTGCCTGGAGCGGGACAGCGATTTCGGACACTGAAGCTTTCTTT; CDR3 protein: CAWSGTAISDTEAFF